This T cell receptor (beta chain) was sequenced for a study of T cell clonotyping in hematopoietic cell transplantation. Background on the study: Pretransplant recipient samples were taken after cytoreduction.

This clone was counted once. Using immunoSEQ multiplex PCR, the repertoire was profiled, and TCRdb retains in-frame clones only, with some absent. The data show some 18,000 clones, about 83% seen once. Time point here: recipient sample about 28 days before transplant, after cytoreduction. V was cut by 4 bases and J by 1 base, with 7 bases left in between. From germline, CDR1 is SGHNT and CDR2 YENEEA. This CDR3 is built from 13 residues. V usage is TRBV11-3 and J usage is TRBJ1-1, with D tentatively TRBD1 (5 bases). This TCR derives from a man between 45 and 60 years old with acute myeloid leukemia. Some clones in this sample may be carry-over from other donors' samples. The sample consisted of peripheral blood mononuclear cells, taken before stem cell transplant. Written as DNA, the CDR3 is TGTGCCAGCAGCTATGGGGGGAACACTGAAGCTTTCTTT. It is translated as CASSYGGNTEAFF.